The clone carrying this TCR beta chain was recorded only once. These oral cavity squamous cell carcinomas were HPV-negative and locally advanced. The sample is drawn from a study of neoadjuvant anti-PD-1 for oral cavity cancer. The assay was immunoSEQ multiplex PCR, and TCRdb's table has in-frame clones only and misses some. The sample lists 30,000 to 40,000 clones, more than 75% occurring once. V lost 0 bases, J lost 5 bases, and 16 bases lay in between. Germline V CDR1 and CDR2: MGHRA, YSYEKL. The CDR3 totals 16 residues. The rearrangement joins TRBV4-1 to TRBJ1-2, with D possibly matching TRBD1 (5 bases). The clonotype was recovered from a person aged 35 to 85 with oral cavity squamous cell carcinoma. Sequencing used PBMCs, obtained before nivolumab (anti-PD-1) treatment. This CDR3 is CASSQEVDPRVYGYTF. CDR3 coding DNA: TGCGCCAGCAGCCAAGAAGTCGACCCCAGGGTTTATGGCTACACCTTC.